This T cell receptor beta chain was captured by sequencing in a study of T cells in Graves' hyperthyroidism and ophthalmopathy. Template material for amplifying TCR beta CDR3 regions consisted of RNA transcripts. The HTBI primer set drove a first-round RT-PCR of the TCR CDR3. TCRdb redid the calling of the multiplex PCR reads with MiXCR, one entry per CDR3 protein. The profile shows 600,000 to 900,000 distinct CDR3 sequences, 16% of them singletons. Stability of Graves' hyperthyroidism was defined as absent ophthalmopathy progression within 18 months. Germline V gene sequence: CDR1 ENHRY, CDR2 SYGVKD. This CDR3 has 13 residues. Trimming cost V 3 bases and J 4 bases, with 7 bases left between them.

V is TRBV10-3 and J is TRBJ2-1; possibly TRBD1 for D (5 bases). The TCR sequence derives from a man aged 18 to 29 with Graves' hyperthyroidism. The specimen was blood. This chain's CDR3 is CAISDDSYNEQFF. Written as DNA, the CDR3 is TGTGCCATCAGTGACGACAGTTACAATGAGCAGTTCTTC.